The 19 T cell receptor beta chains given below trace back to one sample, sequenced in a study of metastatic and nonmetastatic thyroid tumors (dated by TCRdb to 2018 to 2021). No treatment had been received by any patient before thyroid surgery. The library was generated by PCR. The instrument given in TCRdb is Illumina HiSeq 4000. TCRdb reran the public reads through fastp at Q25 and MiXCR, keeping productive beta chains. The sample table records about 28,000 clones; under 25% of these occur just once. Together, the top ten hold approximately 39% of the sample. What was sequenced was blood. The origin of the receptors is a female donor with papillary thyroid cancer or a benign thyroid nodule (not recorded which). Some clones in this sample may be carry-over from other donors' samples.

This clone rates as medium-sized. The rearrangement uses TRBV7-2 and TRBJ2-2; no clear D gene. CDR3 size: 13 residues. Looked up from germline, CDR1 is SGHTA and CDR2 is FQGNSA. Trimming stripped 3 bases from V and 5 bases from J, with 7 bases between. The DNA for the CDR3 is TGTGCCAGCAGCTTTGGCCTTACCGGGGAGCTGTTTTTT. This codes for CASSFGLTGELFF.

This clone was counted only a few times. The chain is built from TRBV4-1 and TRBJ2-7; D is perhaps TRBD1 (6 bases). V was trimmed by 0 bases and J by 7 bases, leaving 13 bases between them. The germline V gene has CDR1 MGHRA and CDR2 YSYEKL. The length of the CDR3 is 14 residues. The CDR3, as DNA: TGCGCCAGCAGCCAAGATAAGGGGGTGGGGGAGCAGTACTTC. Protein: CASSQDKGVGEQYF.

Judged by abundance, this clone is medium-sized (0.01 to 0.1%). At one end, the junction sequence differs from germline, possibly due to a read error. The V and J genes are TRBV6-1 and TRBJ2-7; TRBD1 is a possible D gene (7 bases). Germline V gene data show CDR1 as MNHNS and CDR2 as SASEGT. This CDR3 region has 15 residues. The CDR3 nucleotides are TGTGCCAGCAGCGAAGGAGGGACAGTAACCTACGAGCAGTACTTC. It encodes CASSEGGTVTYEQYF.

The table lists this clone with a few counts. The chain has TRBV5-1 and TRBJ2-2; D gene uncertain. This CDR3 is 13 amino acids long. V was pared by 2 bases and J by 2 bases, with 4 bases between. CDR1 and CDR2 from the germline V gene are SGHRS and YFSETQ. CDR3: CASSLTNTGELFF. CDR3 DNA sequence: TGCGCCAGCAGCTTAACAAACACCGGGGAGCTGTTTTTT.

There are many counts of this clone. One base away lies a much larger clone, so this may be a sequencing read error. CDR3 protein: CASSSFGLAGTSTDTQHF. The DNA of the CDR3 is TGTGCCAGCAGTTCTTTCGGACTAGCGGGGACTAGCACAGATACGCAGCATTTT. The genes are TRBV28 and TRBJ2-3, with D possibly matching TRBD1 (5 bases). The tail of the sequence fits TRBJ1-5 better, so the J call may be wrong. The length of the CDR3 is 18 residues. Germline lookup yields CDR1 MDHEN and CDR2 SYDVKM.

The genes are TRBV15 and TRBJ2-2; 12 bases are a match to TRBD2. With V trimmed by 1 base and J by 10 bases, 7 bases remained unmatched. Per the germline V gene, CDR1 is LNHNV and CDR2 is YYDKDF (reference sequence). The length of the CDR3 is 16 residues. Written as DNA, the CDR3 is TGTGCCACCAGCAGAGGGCTAGCGGGGGGGCCGGAGGAGCTGTTTTTT. It codes for CATSRGLAGGPEELFF.

This clone was detected ten times or more. The genes are TRBV10-3 and TRBJ1-6; D not resolved. This CDR3 has 13 residues. Germline V gene lookup returns CDR1 ENHRY and CDR2 SYGVKD. Between the trimmed V and J ends, which lost 0 bases and 6 bases, there was a span of 3 bases. This CDR3 reads CAISESGNSPLHF. CDR3 in DNA: TGTGCCATCAGTGAGTCCGGTAATTCACCCCTCCACTTT.

The DNA for the CDR3 is TGTGCCAGTAGCAAGACAGGGGCCTCCTATGGCTACACCTTC. This sequence encodes CASSKTGASYGYTF. The chain links TRBV19 to TRBJ1-2; 8 bases line up with TRBD1. This CDR3 comprises 14 residues. Unmatched junction bases numbered 7, after V lost 6 bases and J lost 4 bases. The germline V gene encodes CDR1 LNHDA and CDR2 SQIVND (reference sequence). Filled out from reference TRBV19 and TRBJ1-2, the complete variable domain reads DGGITQSPKYLFRKEGQNVTLSCEQNLNHDAMYWYRQDPGQGLRLIYYSQIVNDFQKGDIAEGYSVSREKKESFPLTVTSAQKNPTAFYLCASSKTGASYGYTFGSGTRLTVV.

Relative to its sample, this clone is medium-sized (0.01 to 0.1%). The chain carries TRBV24-1 and TRBJ2-1; TRBD1 aligns across 9 bases. Germline trimming cut 7 bases from V and 4 bases from J; bases unmatched to any gene: 4. Germline CDR1 reads KGHDR; CDR2 reads SFDVKD. The CDR3 totals 14 residues. CDR3 coding DNA: TGTGCCACCAGCGGGACAGGGAAGTACAATGAGCAGTTCTTC. Protein sequence: CATSGTGKYNEQFF.

The table lists this clone with many counts. The genes are TRBV24-1 and TRBJ1-5; no definite D call. With 1 base removed from V and 2 bases from J, the gap between germline ends came to 8 bases. Germline-derived CDR1 and CDR2 are KGHDR and SFDVKD. The CDR3 is made up of 15 amino acids. For the CDR3, the DNA is TGTGCCACCAGTGATTTTGGGGATGGCAATCAGCCCCAGCATTTT. It is translated as CATSDFGDGNQPQHF.

The rearrangement links TRBV20-1 to TRBJ1-2; unclear D gene. Germline assignment: CDR1 DFQATT and CDR2 SNEGSKA (reference sequence). This CDR3 has 14 amino acids. The V and J ends lost 0 bases and 4 bases respectively, with 12 bases between them. The CDR3 sequence is CSARDRRTSYGYTF. CDR3 coding DNA: TGCAGTGCTAGAGATCGCAGGACTTCCTATGGCTACACCTTC.

This clone was counted only a few times. This rearrangement joins TRBV11-2 to TRBJ2-1; 10 bases agree with TRBD1. Germline CDR1 and CDR2: SGHAT and FQNNGV. Losses at the gene ends were 1 base for V and 6 bases for J; bases not matched to a gene: 9. The CDR3 contains 17 residues. The CDR3 coding sequence is TGTGCCAGCAGCTTAGTGGCCCTCGGACAGGGGGGCAATGAGCAGTTCTTC. Translating it yields CASSLVALGQGGNEQFF.

As for this clone: This may be a read error: a much more frequent sequence differs by one nucleotide. This specimen includes other DNA sequences encoding the same CDR3. The V call is TRBV29-1, the J call TRBJ1-1; weak D call: TRBD1 (5 bases). CDR1 SQVTM and CDR2 ANQGSEA come from the germline V gene. The CDR3 has 15 amino acids. The V end lost 6 bases, the J end lost 4 bases, and 21 bases lay between the germline ends. In nucleotides, the CDR3 is TGCAGCGTAGGGGCAGGGTACATGACGGGCACTGAAGCTTTCTTT. Its protein product is CSVGAGYMTGTEAFF. The whole variable domain, filled in from reference TRBV29-1 and TRBJ1-1, reads SAVISQKPSRDICQRGTSLTIQCQVDSQVTMMFWYRQQPGQSLTLIATANQGSEATYESGFVIDKFPISRPNLTFSTLTVSNMSPEDSSIYLCSVGAGYMTGTEAFFGQGTRLTVV.

This clone was picked up many times. The chain links TRBV12-3 or TRBV12-4 to TRBJ1-1; 10 nucleotides line up with TRBD1. This CDR3 spans 18 amino acids. After removal of 6 bases from V and 7 bases from J, the junction contained 20 bases not matched to a gene. For the CDR3, the DNA is TGTGCCAGCAGCTCCCACCTAGCGAGACAGGGGGCTAGGGTTGAAGCTTTCTTT. It yields the protein CASSSHLARQGARVEAFF.

This clone was detected many times. V and J are TRBV9 and TRBJ2-1; weak D call: TRBD2 (6 bases). The CDR3 is made up of 15 amino acids. CDR1 and CDR2 (germline): SGDLS, YYNGEE. V dropped 4 bases and J dropped 4 bases, with 15 bases sitting between them. DNA for the CDR3: TGTGCCAGCAGCCCCGGAGGGGTGGCGTACAATGAGCAGTTCTTC. This sequence encodes CASSPGGVAYNEQFF. The full variable domain, in which reference TRBV9 and TRBJ2-1 provide the parts outside the CDR3, is DSGVTQTPKHLITATGQRVTLRCSPRSGDLSVYWYQQSLDQGLQFLIQYYNGEERAKGNILERFSAQQFPDLHSELNLSSLELGDSALYFCASSPGGVAYNEQFFGPGTRLTVL.

In this sample, this clone turned up many times. Germline and junction disagree at one end, which may indicate a read error. This chain joins TRBV6-4 and TRBJ2-1; tentatively, D is TRBD1 or TRBD2 (7 bases each). CDR1 and CDR2 (germline): MRHNA, SNTAGT. The CDR3 runs 12 residues. The CDR3, as DNA: TGTGCCAGCAGTGTCGAGGGCAGGGGGGGCCTATTC. Its protein product is CASSVEGRGGLF.

This rearrangement joins TRBV18 to TRBJ2-5; 8 bases are a match to TRBD1. This CDR3 has 16 residues. After removal of 4 bases from V and 3 bases from J, the junction contained 10 bases not matched to a gene. Germline assignment: CDR1 KGHSH and CDR2 LQKENI. The CDR3 here is CASSLRGRTGKETQYF. DNA for the CDR3: TGTGCCAGCTCACTACGGGGCAGGACAGGGAAAGAGACCCAGTACTTC.

As concerns this clone: This may be a read error: a much more frequent sequence differs by one nucleotide. The rearrangement links TRBV20-1 to TRBJ2-1, with TRBD2 matching 16 bases. This CDR3 has 17 residues. After removal of 5 bases from V and 2 bases from J, the junction contained 6 bases not matched to a gene. Germline CDR1 DFQATT, CDR2 SNEGSKA (reference sequence). This CDR3 reads CSASGLAGGWPYNEQFF. DNA for the CDR3: TGCAGTGCTTCGGGACTAGCGGGAGGGTGGCCCTACAATGAGCAGTTCTTC.

There are many counts of this clone. The gene calls are TRBV10-3 and TRBJ2-5, with TRBD1 matching over 12 bases. There are 16 residues in the CDR3. Trimming at V came to 6 bases and at J to 5 bases, leaving 10 bases not matched to a gene. Germline V CDR1 and CDR2: ENHRY, SYGVKD. The CDR3: CAIRDPGQGASETQYF. CDR3 nucleotides: TGTGCCATCAGGGACCCGGGACAGGGGGCGTCGGAGACCCAGTACTTC.